These T cell receptor beta chains were read from a single sample in a study of graft-versus-host responses after intestinal transplantation. Data came from immunoSEQ multiplex PCR; TCRdb stores just in-frame clones and leaves some out. Here the sample spans some 96,000 clones, approximately 90% being singletons. Source: PBMCs, taken roughly 410 days after intestinal transplant. These TCRs come from a human patient who received an intestinal transplant, so some T cells may come from the graft donor. Each CDR3 is given with its conserved first and last residue. A D gene is named only where the DNA matches it firmly. Expanded clones get a size class; other rows say once, few or many, or leave the size out.

clone size | J gene | D gene | V gene | CDR3 DNA | CDR3 protein
once | TRBJ1-2 | - | TRBV6-6 | TGTGCCAGCAGTTACGAAGCAGGGGAATACGGCTACACCTTC | CASSYEAGEYGYTF
- | TRBJ2-3 | - | TRBV2 | TGTGCCAGCACCGGGACAATGGTTCTCGCAGATACGCAGTATTTT | CASTGTMVLADTQYF
- | TRBJ1-3 | - | TRBV30 | TGTGCCTGGAGTGTAGGGGGAACCGGAAACACCATATATTTT | CAWSVGGTGNTIYF
- | TRBJ1-2 | - | TRBV2 | TGTGCCAGCACTACCCGCTATGGCTACACCTTC | CASTTRYGYTF
- | TRBJ2-1 | TRBD2 | TRBV19 | TGTGCCAGTACCTCGTTAGGCGGGGGGGCGAATGAGCAGTTCTTC | CASTSLGGGANEQFF
once | TRBJ2-3 | TRBD1 | TRBV6-1 | TGTGCCAGCAGTGAATCGGACAGGGGGACAGATACGCAGTATTTT | CASSESDRGTDTQYF
- | TRBJ1-1 | - | TRBV7-9 | TGTGCCAGCAGCCTCGGAACGAGGACTGAAGCTTTCTTT | CASSLGTRTEAFF
- | TRBJ2-5 | - | TRBV9 | TGTGCCAACAGCGTAGCTACTAGCCCCAAAGAGACCCAGTACTTC | CANSVATSPKETQYF
- | TRBJ1-1 | - | TRBV19 | TGTGCCAGTAGGGACAGGAACACTGAAGCTTTCTTT | CASRDRNTEAFF
- | TRBJ2-7 | - | TRBV27 | TGTGCCAGCAGTTTTTTGGGTAATGGGTACGAGCAGTACTTC | CASSFLGNGYEQYF
- | TRBJ1-1 | - | TRBV11-3 | TGTGCCAGCAGCTTAGTCTTCTCCGCTGAAGCTTTCTTT | CASSLVFSAEAFF
- | TRBJ1-2 | - | TRBV4-1 | TGCGCCAGCAGCGGGGGAATCTATGGCTACACCTTC | CASSGGIYGYTF
few | TRBJ1-1 | - | TRBV14 | TGTGCCAGCAGCCAAGGGGCGGGATCCGGCACTGAAGCTTTCTTT | CASSQGAGSGTEAFF
- | TRBJ1-6 | TRBD1 | TRBV7-3 | TGTGCCAGCAGCTTAATCGGGGCCAGGGGGCATTCACCCCTCCACTTT | CASSLIGARGHSPLHF
- | TRBJ2-7 | TRBD2 | TRBV4-1 | TGCGCCAGCAGCCAAGAAGGGGCGGGGGGACAATTCTACGAGCAGTACTTC | CASSQEGAGGQFYEQYF
- | TRBJ1-4 | - | TRBV29-1 | TGCAGCCCCCGAGGGGTTATAGCAACTAATGAAAAACTGTTTTTT | CSPRGVIATNEKLFF
- | TRBJ1-1 | - | TRBV11-2 | TGTGCCAGCAGCTTAGGAGGGGTAGGGGCTTTCTTT | CASSLGGVGAFF
- | TRBJ2-7 | - | TRBV6-1 | TGTGCCAGCAGTCCCGCGGGTGTCGACGAGCAGTACTTC | CASSPAGVDEQYF
- | TRBJ2-1 | TRBD2 | TRBV4-2 | TGTGCCAGCAGCCATGAGCAGGGACTAGCGCCCCATGAGCAGTTCTTC | CASSHEQGLAPHEQFF
- | TRBJ1-5 | TRBD1 | TRBV27 | TGTGCCAGCAGTTTGCAGGGGGCGCGTAATCAGCCCCAGCATTTT | CASSLQGARNQPQHF
once | TRBJ1-3 | - | TRBV13 | TGTGCCAGCAGCGTACGACAGCTCTCTGGAAACACCATATATTTT | CASSVRQLSGNTIYF
- | TRBJ2-1 | TRBD2 | TRBV7-7 | TGTGCTAGCAGCTTAGCTGGGCCTAGCGGGAGCAATGAGCAGTTCTTC | CASSLAGPSGSNEQFF
- | TRBJ2-1 | - | TRBV7-9 | TGTGCCAGCAGCCCGGAGTGGCTCAGGGCCGAGCAGTTCTTC | CASSPEWLRAEQFF
- | TRBJ1-1 | - | TRBV6-1 | TGTGCCAGCAGTGGGCGGGCAGGGTTCTGGTACACTGAAGCTTTCTTT | CASSGRAGFWYTEAFF
once | TRBJ2-1 | - | TRBV5-5 | TGTGCCAGCAGCTTGGCCGGGAGTACAGGGTACAATGAGCAGTTCTTC | CASSLAGSTGYNEQFF
- | TRBJ1-3 | - | TRBV9 | TGTGCCAGCAGCGTACTCCCAGGGGTCGCTGGAAACACCATATATTTT | CASSVLPGVAGNTIYF
- | TRBJ1-2 | - | TRBV11-3 | TGTGCCAGCAGCTCAATTAGAGGTCAGGTTAACGGCTACACCTTC | CASSSIRGQVNGYTF
- | TRBJ2-7 | - | TRBV7-9 | TGTGCCAGCAGCCTTGGACTGGACACCTACGAGCAGTACTTC | CASSLGLDTYEQYF